The 10 T cell receptor beta chains given below trace back to one sample, sequenced in a study of CD8+CD57+ T cells in acquired aplastic anemia (dated by TCRdb to between 2017 and 2018). These reads were obtained on an Illumina HiSeq 2000. TCR beta VDJ combination and CDR3 sequence profiling used genomic DNA as the template. TCRdb took the public reads, trimmed them with fastp at Q25, ran MiXCR for clone calling and kept in-frame beta chains. Each CDR3 protein appears once, grouped with its most common genes and DNA. A total of a few hundred thousand distinct CDR3 sequences appear in this sample, about 70% of them only once. Clones ranked in the top ten supply 3% to 4.5% of the sample. The sequenced material came from sorted CD4+, CD8+, or CD8+CD57+ T cells (not recorded which) from PBMCs. The receptors originated from a human donor in good health, serving as a control.

This chain joins TRBV19 and TRBJ1-1; no definite D call. The CDR3 covers 15 residues. Trimming pared 1 base from V and 1 base from J, leaving 10 bases between. Germline CDR1 LNHDA, CDR2 SQIVND (reference sequence). The CDR3 is CASSIGLAGNTEAFF. The CDR3 DNA follows: TGTGCCAGTAGTATAGGTCTAGCGGGGAACACTGAAGCTTTCTTT.

The CDR3 sequence is CASSLGGYNTTEAFF. CDR3 DNA sequence: TGCGCCAGCAGCTTGGGTGGATACAACACCACTGAAGCTTTCTTT. The chain couples TRBV5-1 to TRBJ1-1; no definite D call. Trimming left V 0 bases short and J 4 bases short, with 13 bases between. This CDR3 is built from 15 residues. Looked up from germline, CDR1 is SGHRS and CDR2 is YFSETQ.

The chain links TRBV12-3 or TRBV12-4 to TRBJ2-5, with D perhaps TRBD1 or TRBD2 (5 bases each). This CDR3 is 11 amino acids long. Trimming stripped 5 bases from V and 9 bases from J, with 10 bases between. DNA of the CDR3: TGTGCCAGCAGTGGGGGATGGGCCCAGTACTTC. Translating gives CASSGGWAQYF.

This clonotype occurred many times. The chain couples TRBV11-1 to TRBJ2-5, with 10 nucleotides matching TRBD2. V was pared by 5 bases and J by 6 bases, with 6 bases of the junction left unmatched. The CDR3 sequence is 14 residues long. The germline V gene encodes CDR1 SGHAT and CDR2 FQDESV (reference sequence). CDR3 coding DNA: TGTGCCAGCAGCCAGCGGGGGGGCGTGAAGACCCAGTACTTC. This codes for CASSQRGGVKTQYF.

Remarks on this clonotype: This may be a read error, as it is one base from a much larger clone. The chain joins TRBV10-3 to TRBJ1-5; D is ambiguous. Germline V gene sequence: CDR1 ENHRY, CDR2 SYGVKD. The CDR3 totals 16 residues. Trimming took 5 bases from V and 0 from J, leaving 14 bases between them. The CDR3: CAISLAWGDSNQPQHF. DNA of the CDR3: TGTGCCATCAGTTTAGCGTGGGGAGATAGCAATCAGCCCCAGCATTTT.

J is TRBJ2-2 and V is TRBV12-3 or TRBV12-4; D gene uncertain. V lost 1 base and J lost 7, with 10 bases in between. The CDR3 spans 14 residues. CDR3: CASSLDQAGGELFF. The CDR3 DNA reads TGTGCCAGCAGTTTAGACCAGGCAGGCGGGGAGCTGTTTTTT.

This clonotype occurred once. One end of the junction varies from germline; a read error may be responsible. The rearrangement joins TRBV20-1 to TRBJ1-1; perhaps TRBD1 as D (6 bases). The germline V gene has CDR1 DFQATT and CDR2 SNEGSKA (reference sequence). The CDR3 contains 11 residues. The CDR3 here is CSYDSRGDNVF. The CDR3 bases are TGCAGTTACGACAGCAGGGGCGACAATGTCTTT.

The chain employs TRBV2 and TRBJ1-5, with D maybe TRBD1 (5 bases). Trimming removed 1 base from V and 6 bases from J, with 13 bases in between. Germline-derived CDR1 and CDR2 are SNHLY and FYNNEI. The CDR3 loop spans 15 amino acids. This CDR3 reads CASSEGPGRGQPQHF. For the CDR3, the DNA is TGTGCCAGCAGTGAAGGCCCGGGGCGTGGTCAGCCCCAGCATTTT.

This clonotype appeared many times. The V gene is TRBV7-2, the J gene TRBJ1-2, with 7 bases that match TRBD1. Germline V CDR1 and CDR2: SGHTA, FQGNSA. The trim removed 5 bases at V and 8 bases at J, leaving 11 bases unmatched. The CDR3 runs to 14 residues. CDR3 sequence reads: CASSLAPGQEGYTF. CDR3 bases: TGTGCCAGCAGCCTCGCCCCCGGACAGGAAGGCTACACCTTC.

The CDR3, as DNA: TGTGCCAGCAGCCAAGCGGTGGACAGGGGGCAGAAGGTCAATCAGCCCCAGCATTTT. This gives the protein CASSQAVDRGQKVNQPQHF. This rearrangement joins TRBV4-2 to TRBJ1-5, with 11 positions matching TRBD1. Germline V gives CDR1 LGHNA, CDR2 YNFKEQ. This CDR3 comprises 19 residues. The V segment lost 1 base and the J segment 3 bases; nucleotides outside the gene matches: 11.